Listed below are T cell receptor beta chains from one sample, sequenced in a study of brain T cells in children with intractable seizures. The protocol was immunoSEQ multiplex PCR, while the TCRdb copy is restricted to in-frame clones and leaves out a portion. The table lists 80,000 or so clones, 85% to 95% of them singletons, with more than 1.5% in the top ten. The sample consisted of peripheral blood, taken at surgery. These receptors originate from a boy under two years old with tuberous sclerosis and intractable seizures. CDR3s leave out the opening cysteine and the closing phenylalanine or tryptophan. The order of the fields is clone size, J gene, V gene, D gene, CDR3 protein. D genes are given only for firm matches. Only part of the rows carry a size: once, few, many, or a class if the clone is expanded.

abundance: -; j_gene: TRBJ1-3; v_gene: TRBV6-2/TRBV6-3; d_gene: TRBD1; CDR3aa: ASSLDRGGNTIY
abundance: -; j_gene: TRBJ2-7; v_gene: TRBV6-5; d_gene: -; CDR3aa: ASSYSGTESSYEQY
abundance: once; j_gene: TRBJ1-1; v_gene: TRBV6-1; d_gene: -; CDR3aa: ASSEAWAIEAF
abundance: once; j_gene: TRBJ2-7; v_gene: TRBV4-1; d_gene: -; CDR3aa: ASSPIGSFREQY
abundance: once; j_gene: TRBJ1-5; v_gene: TRBV28; d_gene: TRBD1; CDR3aa: ASSRRDRRPQPQH
abundance: -; j_gene: TRBJ2-5; v_gene: TRBV24-1; d_gene: -; CDR3aa: ATSGPGTQETQY
abundance: -; j_gene: TRBJ1-2; v_gene: TRBV5-4; d_gene: TRBD1; CDR3aa: ASSHADGTGVGYT
abundance: -; j_gene: TRBJ1-6; v_gene: TRBV19; d_gene: -; CDR3aa: ASSMGRIYNSPLH
abundance: -; j_gene: TRBJ2-7; v_gene: TRBV7-2; d_gene: -; CDR3aa: ASSLALPGYEQY
abundance: -; j_gene: TRBJ2-1; v_gene: TRBV7-6; d_gene: TRBD2; CDR3aa: ASSLGTSGNNEQF
abundance: -; j_gene: TRBJ2-1; v_gene: TRBV12-3/TRBV12-4; d_gene: -; CDR3aa: ASSLNGGNEQF
abundance: -; j_gene: TRBJ1-3; v_gene: TRBV7-2; d_gene: TRBD1; CDR3aa: ASSLEGTGAGNTIY
abundance: -; j_gene: TRBJ1-5; v_gene: TRBV6-5; d_gene: TRBD1; CDR3aa: ASSSGTANSNQPQH
abundance: -; j_gene: TRBJ1-6; v_gene: TRBV3-1/TRBV3-2; d_gene: -; CDR3aa: ASSHDNSPLH
abundance: -; j_gene: TRBJ2-7; v_gene: TRBV9; d_gene: TRBD2; CDR3aa: ASSVKVLARSYEQY
abundance: once; j_gene: TRBJ2-7; v_gene: TRBV11-3; d_gene: TRBD1; CDR3aa: ASSLDPGQGYEQY
abundance: -; j_gene: TRBJ2-1; v_gene: TRBV9; d_gene: -; CDR3aa: ASSVLEGDYNEQF
abundance: -; j_gene: TRBJ1-2; v_gene: TRBV6-1; d_gene: -; CDR3aa: ASSDPRAHGYGYT